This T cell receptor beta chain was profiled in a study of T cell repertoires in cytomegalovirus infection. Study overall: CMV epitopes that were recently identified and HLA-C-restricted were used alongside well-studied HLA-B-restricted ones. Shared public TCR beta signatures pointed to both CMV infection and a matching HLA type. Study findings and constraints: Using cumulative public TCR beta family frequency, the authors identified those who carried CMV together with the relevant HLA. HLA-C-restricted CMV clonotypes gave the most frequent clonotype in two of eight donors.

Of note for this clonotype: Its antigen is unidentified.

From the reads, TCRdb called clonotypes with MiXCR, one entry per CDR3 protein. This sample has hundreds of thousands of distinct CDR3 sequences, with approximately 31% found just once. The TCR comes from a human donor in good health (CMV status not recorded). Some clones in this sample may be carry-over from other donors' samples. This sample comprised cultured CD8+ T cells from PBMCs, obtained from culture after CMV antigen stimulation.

This chain's CDR3 is CASSEFGRETEAFF. In DNA, the CDR3 is TGTGCCAGCAGTGAATTTGGCAGAGAGACTGAAGCTTTCTTT. This chain joins TRBV25-1 and TRBJ1-1, with D unresolved. CDR1 and CDR2 from the germline V gene are MGHDK and SYGVNS. The CDR3 has 14 amino acids. V was cut by 1 base and J by 5 bases, with 11 bases left in between.